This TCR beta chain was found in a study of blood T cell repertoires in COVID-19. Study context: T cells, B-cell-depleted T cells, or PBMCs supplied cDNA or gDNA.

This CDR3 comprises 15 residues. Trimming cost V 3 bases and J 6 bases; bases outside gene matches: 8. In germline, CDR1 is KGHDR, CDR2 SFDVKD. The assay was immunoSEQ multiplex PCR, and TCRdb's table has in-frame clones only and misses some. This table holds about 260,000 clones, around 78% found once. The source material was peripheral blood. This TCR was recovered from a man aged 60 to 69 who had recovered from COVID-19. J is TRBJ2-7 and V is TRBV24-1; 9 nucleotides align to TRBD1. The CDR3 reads CATSDPGTGSFEQYF. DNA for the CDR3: TGTGCCACCAGTGATCCCGGGACAGGGAGCTTCGAGCAGTACTTC.